What follows are 21 T cell receptor beta chains derived from one specimen sequenced in a study of CD4+ T cells in melanoma. Sequencing was performed with immunoSEQ multiplex PCR; in TCRdb, only in-frame clones are kept and a portion is missing. The data hold 20,000 to 25,000 clones, with over 75% observed a single time. The sample consisted of cells from a culture (not recorded whether cultured in vitro). These receptor sequences come from a human donor with melanoma.

The chain combines TRBV19 with TRBJ2-3; 11 bases fit TRBD2. The CDR3 consists of 20 residues. From germline, CDR1 is LNHDA and CDR2 SQIVND (reference sequence). The trim removed 3 bases at V and 0 bases at J, leaving 14 bases unmatched. The DNA for the CDR3 is TGTGCCAGTAGTATTGGGACCGGGACTAGCGGCTGGGCCAGCACAGATACGCAGTATTTT. It yields the protein CASSIGTGTSGWASTDTQYF. The full variable domain, in which reference TRBV19 and TRBJ2-3 provide the parts outside the CDR3, is DGGITQSPKYLFRKEGQNVTLSCEQNLNHDAMYWYRQDPGQGLRLIYYSQIVNDFQKGDIAEGYSVSREKKESFPLTVTSAQKNPTAFYLCASSIGTGTSGWASTDTQYFGPGTRLTVL.

The V call is TRBV27, the J call TRBJ1-1; 7 bases agree with TRBD1. CDR3 size: 15 residues. Unmatched junction bases numbered 5, after V lost 4 bases and J lost 0 bases. CDR1 and CDR2 from the germline V gene are MNHEY and SMNVEV (reference sequence). The CDR3 DNA sequence: TGTGCCAGCAGTTCAAGGACAGGTATGAACACTGAAGCTTTCTTT. Residues: CASSSRTGMNTEAFF.

This clone came up a few times. This rearrangement joins TRBV5-1 to TRBJ1-3; 9 bases match TRBD1. The CDR3 is 14 residues long. V lost 4 bases, J lost 4 bases, and 3 bases stayed unmatched. Germline-derived CDR1 and CDR2 are SGHRS and YFSETQ. CDR3 bases: TGCGCCAGCAGCGCCGGGACAGGGGGAAACACCATATATTTT. Its translation: CASSAGTGGNTIYF.

This clone has just a few counts. The chain links TRBV5-1 to TRBJ2-1; D remains unclear. CDR1 is SGHRS, CDR2 YFSETQ, per germline. This CDR3 contains 15 residues. Trimming pared 0 bases from V and 0 bases from J, leaving 7 bases between. The chain's CDR3 is CASSLEPGSYNEQFF. The CDR3 DNA is TGCGCCAGCAGCTTGGAGCCAGGCTCCTACAATGAGCAGTTCTTC.

This chain uses TRBV15 with TRBJ2-7; 7 bases are a match to TRBD1. V gave up 5 bases and J gave up 2 bases; unmatched junction bases: 12. The CDR3 runs to 16 residues. Germline V gene data show CDR1 as LNHNV and CDR2 as YYDKDF (reference sequence). Here the CDR3 DNA reads TGTGCCACCAGCGACGCCGGGACAGAAACCCCCTACGAGCAGTACTTC. This translates into CATSDAGTETPYEQYF.

The rearrangement joins TRBV7-9 to TRBJ2-2, with D unclear. V lost 5 bases and J lost 9, with 7 bases in between. CDR3 length: 11 residues. Germline CDR1 and CDR2: SEHNR and FQNEAQ (reference sequence). CDR3 sequence: CASSPSWELFF. The CDR3 coding sequence is TGTGCCAGCAGCCCTTCTTGGGAGCTGTTTTTT.

The chain is built from TRBV6-5 and TRBJ2-7; no firm D call. The CDR3 runs to 15 residues. Per germline, CDR1 MNHEY and CDR2 SVGAGI. The germline V and J ends were trimmed by 0 bases and 2 bases, with 11 bases remaining between them. In nucleotides, the CDR3 is TGTGCCAGCAGTTACTCCCCGGAGTTGACCTACGAGCAGTACTTC. It encodes CASSYSPELTYEQYF.

V and J are TRBV7-9 and TRBJ2-3; TRBD2 matches 12 bases. J was trimmed by 2 bases and V by 1 base; bases with no gene match: 4. This CDR3 is 17 amino acids long. Germline CDR1 reads SEHNR; CDR2 reads FQNEAQ (reference sequence). The CDR3 DNA reads as TGTGCCAGCAGCTTAGGCCTAGCGGGGGGGCCCACAGATACGCAGTATTTT. Its translation is CASSLGLAGGPTDTQYF.

This sequence joins TRBV11-2 and TRBJ1-2; 9 nucleotides align to TRBD1. The CDR3 totals 16 residues. V trimming: 4 bases; J trimming: 2 bases; junction bases outside the gene matches: 8. CDR1 SGHAT and CDR2 FQNNGV come from the germline V gene. CDR3 sequence reads: CASSSWTGVANYGYTF. The CDR3 DNA reads as TGTGCCAGCAGCTCCTGGACAGGGGTCGCCAACTATGGCTACACCTTC.

This sequence joins TRBV7-9 and TRBJ1-4; TRBD1 is a possible D gene (5 bases). In germline, CDR1 is SEHNR, CDR2 FQNEAQ (reference sequence). The V end lost 3 bases, the J end lost 8 bases, and 13 bases lay between the germline ends. This CDR3 has 14 residues. The CDR3 spells CASSLGGLEEKLFF. The CDR3 region has the DNA TGTGCCAGCAGCTTGGGGGGGTTGGAGGAAAAACTGTTTTTT.

V and J are TRBV5-1 and TRBJ2-1, with TRBD2 matching 14 bases. J lost 0 bases, V lost 2 bases, and 13 bases had no gene match. The CDR3 extends over 21 amino acids. Germline-derived CDR1 and CDR2 are SGHRS and YFSETQ. CDR3 protein: CASSFRTSGGPTLSSYNEQFF. The CDR3 DNA sequence: TGCGCCAGCAGCTTTCGGACTAGCGGGGGGCCTACTTTGAGCTCCTACAATGAGCAGTTCTTC.

CDR3 nucleotides: TGTGCCAGCAGATCGAGTGGAGACTATGGCTACACCTTC. Translation gives CASRSSGDYGYTF. The chain employs TRBV6-5 and TRBJ1-2; D remains ambiguous. The V gene's germline CDR1 is MNHEY and CDR2 SVGAGI. This CDR3 region has 13 residues. V was cut by 6 bases and J by 3 bases, with 11 bases left in between.

The rearrangement links TRBV9 to TRBJ1-4; D perhaps matches TRBD1 (5 bases). The germline V gene encodes CDR1 SGDLS and CDR2 YYNGEE. This CDR3 spans 14 amino acids. Trimming cost V 4 bases and J 8 bases, with 15 bases left between them. Here the CDR3 reads CASSRQLGDEKLFF. The CDR3 DNA sequence: TGTGCCAGCAGCCGACAACTGGGGGACGAAAAACTGTTTTTT. Based on the CDR3 plus reference TRBV9 and TRBJ1-4, the full variable domain is DSGVTQTPKHLITATGQRVTLRCSPRSGDLSVYWYQQSLDQGLQFLIQYYNGEERAKGNILERFSAQQFPDLHSELNLSSLELGDSALYFCASSRQLGDEKLFFGSGTQLSVL.

This CDR3 is CASSLRPSGGQETQYF. CDR3 coding DNA: TGCGCCAGCAGCTTGAGGCCTAGCGGGGGGCAAGAGACCCAGTACTTC. V and J are TRBV5-1 and TRBJ2-5, with 11 bases aligning to TRBD2. The CDR3 covers 16 residues. V lost 1 base to trimming and J lost 2 bases; unmatched junction nucleotides: 4. Per germline, CDR1 SGHRS and CDR2 YFSETQ. The full variable domain, in which reference TRBV5-1 and TRBJ2-5 provide the parts outside the CDR3, is KAGVTQTPRYLIKTRGQQVTLSCSPISGHRSVSWYQQTPGQGLQFLFEYFSETQRNKGNFPGRFSGRQFSNSRSEMNVSTLELGDSALYLCASSLRPSGGQETQYFGPGTRLLVL.

The chain has TRBV6-1 and TRBJ1-1, with a possible D match to TRBD1 (5 bases). The CDR3 loop spans 14 amino acids. The germline CDR1 and CDR2 sequences are MNHNS and SASEGT. V lost 3 bases, J lost 6 bases, and 14 bases lay in between. CDR3 sequence reads: CASSDGQGIPEAFF. The CDR3 region has the DNA TGTGCCAGCAGTGACGGCCAGGGTATTCCTGAAGCTTTCTTT.

The gene calls are TRBV2 and TRBJ1-2; tentative D call: TRBD1 (5 bases). The CDR3 length is 13 residues. Trimming stripped 11 bases from V and 4 bases from J, with 17 bases between. Germline values: CDR1 SNHLY, CDR2 FYNNEI. The CDR3 region is CAARGAKSYGYTF. The CDR3 nucleotides are TGTGCCGCGAGAGGGGCCAAAAGCTATGGCTACACCTTC.

This clone was picked up a small number of times. The rearrangement links TRBV19 to TRBJ1-6, with a possible D match to TRBD1 (6 bases). V shed 3 bases and J shed 5 bases, with 8 bases lying between them. The CDR3 runs 14 residues. Germline values: CDR1 LNHDA, CDR2 SQIVND (reference sequence). CDR3 sequence: CASSIGGDNSPLHF. CDR3 nucleotides: TGTGCCAGTAGTATTGGGGGCGATAATTCACCCCTCCACTTT.

V usage is TRBV9 and J usage is TRBJ2-7; 10 bases are shared with TRBD1. This CDR3 is 16 amino acids long. From germline, CDR1 is SGDLS and CDR2 YYNGEE. Trimming removed 0 bases from V and 2 bases from J; junction bases left unmatched: 5. The CDR3 loop is CASSVDPTGGPYEQYF. The CDR3 DNA is TGTGCCAGCAGCGTAGATCCGACAGGGGGCCCCTACGAGCAGTACTTC.

The rearrangement joins TRBV5-1 to TRBJ2-1; D possibly corresponds to TRBD2 (6 bases). CDR3 length equals 15 residues. V gave up 2 bases and J gave up 6 bases, with 15 bases separating them. Germline CDR1 SGHRS, CDR2 YFSETQ. DNA of the CDR3: TGCGCCAGCAGCTTACTAGCAGCCGCAGGCAATGAGCAGTTCTTC. Residues: CASSLLAAAGNEQFF.

The rearrangement joins TRBV2 to TRBJ1-2, with D unclear. Trimming took off 9 bases at V and 0 bases at J, with 8 bases between the two ends. The CDR3 is 12 residues long. The germline gives CDR1 SNHLY, CDR2 FYNNEI. As DNA, the CDR3 is TGTGCCAGTCCTGCAGCTAACTATGGCTACACCTTC. It encodes CASPAANYGYTF.

The CDR3 DNA is TGCGCCAGCAGCTTTTTTAGCGGGGGTTCTAGCCCAGATACGCAGTATTTT. This gives the protein CASSFFSGGSSPDTQYF. The gene calls are TRBV5-1 and TRBJ2-3; 9 positions match TRBD2. The CDR3 length is 17 residues. Germline V lookup: CDR1 SGHRS, CDR2 YFSETQ. Losses at the gene ends were 2 bases for V and 4 bases for J; bases not matched to a gene: 11.